Below, 32 T cell receptor beta chains from the same sample are listed, as sequenced in a study of shared clonotypes between healthy human individuals. Profiling relied on immunoSEQ multiplex PCR, and the TCRdb table lists in-frame clones only, not all of them. The data show some 2 million clones, over 85% seen once. CD45RO-negative, CCR7-positively selected cells formed the naive CD8 fraction, excluding terminally differentiated effector memory CD45RA+ cells. Specimen: naive CD8+ T cells sorted from blood. The receptors originated from a man aged 18 to 30 in good health.

This clone was observed a single time. The chain is built from TRBV5-6 and TRBJ1-3; TRBD1 matches 9 bases. CDR3 size: 16 residues. Unmatched junction bases numbered 7, after V lost 3 bases and J lost 3 bases. Germline V gene lookup returns CDR1 SGHDT and CDR2 YYEEEE. CDR3 DNA: TGTGCCAGCAGCTACTTACAGGGGGCCGATGGAAACACCATATATTTT. Translated: CASSYLQGADGNTIYF.

The chain joins TRBV6-1 to TRBJ2-5; D is tentatively TRBD1 or TRBD2 (5 bases each). The V end lost 7 bases, the J end lost 4 bases, and 10 bases lay between the germline ends. CDR3 size: 12 residues. Per the germline V gene, CDR1 is MNHNS and CDR2 is SASEGT. The CDR3 DNA reads as TGTGCCAGCATTCTGGGGACAGAGACCCAGTACTTC. Residues: CASILGTETQYF.

The V and J genes are TRBV7-2 and TRBJ2-7; TRBD2 matches at 7 bases. The CDR3 sequence is 16 residues long. V dropped 4 bases and J dropped 3; count of bases not matched to a gene: 12. Germline lookup yields CDR1 SGHTA and CDR2 FQGNSA. The CDR3 here is CASSSLPSSGDYEQYF. The DNA for the CDR3 is TGTGCCAGCAGCTCCCTCCCCTCTAGCGGCGACTACGAGCAGTACTTC.

CDR3 loop: CASSWPGGGVIEETQYF. CDR3 DNA sequence: TGCGCCAGCAGCTGGCCCGGAGGGGGGGTAATTGAAGAGACCCAGTACTTC. This rearrangement joins TRBV5-1 to TRBJ2-5; TRBD2 is a possible D gene (7 bases). CDR1 is SGHRS, CDR2 YFSETQ, per germline. Trimming shortened V by 3 bases and J by 3 bases, and 21 bases separated the two germline ends. The CDR3 length is 17 residues.

The chain has TRBV30 and TRBJ1-2; possibly TRBD1 for D (5 bases). The length of the CDR3 is 16 residues. The V end was cut by 0 bases, the J end by 3 bases, with 17 bases between. CDR1 and CDR2 from the germline V gene are GTSNPN and SVGIG (reference sequence). The CDR3 bases are TGTGCCTGGAGTGTAGAGTATGACAGAAGGTACTATGGCTACACCTTC. Protein sequence: CAWSVEYDRRYYGYTF.

A word on this clone: This specimen includes other DNA sequences encoding the same CDR3. The chain links TRBV27 to TRBJ2-7, with TRBD2 matching 8 bases. The CDR3 has 12 amino acids. The junction had 0 bases not matched to a gene; V was cut back by 3 bases and J by 5 bases. Germline lookup yields CDR1 MNHEY and CDR2 SMNVEV (reference sequence). CDR3 residues: CASSLRGDEQYF. Here the CDR3 DNA reads TGTGCCAGCAGTTTGCGGGGGGACGAGCAGTACTTC.

The chain couples TRBV5-6 to TRBJ1-1; D remains unclear. CDR1 is SGHDT, CDR2 YYEEEE, per germline. This CDR3 region has 12 residues. V lost 5 bases, J lost 3 bases, and 8 bases lay in between. Here the CDR3 DNA reads TGTGCCAGCAGTTTTGAAGACACTGAAGCTTTCTTT. Encoded protein: CASSFEDTEAFF.

The rearrangement joins TRBV10-3 to TRBJ2-3; TRBD2 aligns across 8 bases. The CDR3 totals 16 residues. V was pared by 3 bases and J by 2 bases, with 7 bases of the junction left unmatched. CDR1 and CDR2 (germline): ENHRY, SYGVKD. The CDR3 nucleotides read TGTGCCATCAGTGATCCGGCGCGGGAGGACACAGATACGCAGTATTTT. Its translation: CAISDPAREDTDTQYF.

The chain links TRBV19 to TRBJ2-5, with D unclear. This CDR3 comprises 15 residues. Germline V CDR1 and CDR2: LNHDA, SQIVND (reference sequence). V dropped 5 bases and J dropped 5 bases, with 18 bases sitting between them. For the CDR3, the DNA is TGTGCCAGTAGTCCGCTAGACATGCCGAAGGAGACCCAGTACTTC. This gives the protein CASSPLDMPKETQYF.

The J gene is TRBJ1-1, the V gene TRBV5-5, with 9 positions matching TRBD1. V shed 4 bases and J 4 bases; nucleotides not matched to a gene: 11. Germline-derived CDR1 and CDR2 are SGHKS and YYEKEE (reference sequence). CDR3 length: 16 amino acids. The CDR3 DNA sequence: TGTGCCAGCAGCCTCCCGGGACAGGGCTGGGGCACTGAAGCTTTCTTT. Protein sequence: CASSLPGQGWGTEAFF.

The V and J genes are TRBV7-2 and TRBJ1-5; perhaps TRBD1 as D (5 bases). V lost 0 bases to trimming and J lost 0 bases, with 12 bases between them. Germline lookup yields CDR1 SGHTA and CDR2 FQGNSA. The length of the CDR3 is 17 residues. The CDR3 DNA follows: TGTGCCAGCAGCTTAGCCAGGGACCTCCTTAGCAATCAGCCCCAGCATTTT. Translated, it gives CASSLARDLLSNQPQHF.

This clone appeared a few times. This specimen includes other DNA sequences encoding the same CDR3. J is TRBJ2-2 and V is TRBV9, with 8 bases matching TRBD2. The CDR3 has 14 amino acids. CDR1 is SGDLS, CDR2 YYNGEE, per germline. V gave up 0 bases and J gave up 7 bases; unmatched junction bases: 2. Here the CDR3 DNA reads TGTGCCAGCAGCGTAGGAAGCGGGGGCGGGGAGCTGTTTTTT. This gives the protein CASSVGSGGGELFF.

The genes are TRBV9 and TRBJ2-1; no clear D gene. Germline V gene data show CDR1 as SGDLS and CDR2 as YYNGEE. V shed 5 bases and J shed 5 bases, with 8 bases lying between them. The CDR3 covers 12 residues. CDR3 residues: CASSEAHNEQFF. CDR3 DNA: TGTGCCAGCAGTGAGGCCCACAATGAGCAGTTCTTC.

V gene TRBV18 combines with J gene TRBJ2-7; no definite D call. This CDR3 has 12 amino acids. Germline lookup yields CDR1 KGHSH and CDR2 LQKENI. With 5 bases removed from V and 6 bases from J, the gap between germline ends came to 11 bases. CDR3 sequence reads: CASSEPRGEQYF. CDR3 bases: TGTGCCAGCTCAGAACCTAGAGGCGAGCAGTACTTC.

The rearrangement links TRBV13 to TRBJ2-7, with 10 bases aligning to TRBD1. The CDR3 covers 13 residues. Germline lookup yields CDR1 PRHDT and CDR2 FYEKMQ (reference sequence). Trimming cost V 3 bases and J 6 bases; bases outside gene matches: 2. The CDR3 spells CASSFGQGGEQYF. DNA for the CDR3: TGTGCCAGCAGCTTCGGACAGGGGGGCGAGCAGTACTTC. Filled out from reference TRBV13 and TRBJ2-7, the complete variable domain reads AAGVIQSPRHLIKEKRETATLKCYPIPRHDTVYWYQQGPGQDPQFLISFYEKMQSDKGSIPDRFSAQQFSDYHSELNMSSLELGDSALYFCASSFGQGGEQYFGPGTRLTVT.

The genes are TRBV6-5 and TRBJ2-5, with D possibly TRBD1 on 6 matching bases. The V end was cut by 9 bases, the J end by 0 bases, with 14 bases between. This CDR3 comprises 14 residues. The germline gives CDR1 MNHEY, CDR2 SVGAGI. The CDR3 sequence is CASRRGRYQETQYF. The CDR3 DNA sequence: TGTGCCAGTCGCAGGGGTCGGTACCAAGAGACCCAGTACTTC.

This clone was seen only once. Other DNA sequences from this sample encode an identical CDR3 as well. CDR3 nucleotides: TGTGCCAGCAGTCAGACCGGGACAGGGGTCTACGAGCAGTACTTC. The encoded protein is CASSQTGTGVYEQYF. The chain is built from TRBV27 and TRBJ2-7, with 10 positions matching TRBD1. CDR3 length: 15 residues. Germline CDR1 MNHEY, CDR2 SMNVEV (reference sequence). The trim removed 5 bases at V and 3 bases at J, leaving 7 bases unmatched.

The chain uses TRBV7-8 and TRBJ2-7, with TRBD1 identical over 8 bases. The CDR3 covers 15 residues. Unmatched junction bases numbered 6, after V lost 5 bases and J lost 0 bases. CDR1 and CDR2 from the germline V gene are SGHVS and FQNEAQ. In nucleotides, the CDR3 is TGTGCCAGCAGCCTGCCGACAGGGGTCTCCTACGAGCAGTACTTC. This gives the protein CASSLPTGVSYEQYF.

The J gene is TRBJ2-4, the V gene TRBV2; D is undetermined. The length of the CDR3 is 16 residues. CDR1 SNHLY and CDR2 FYNNEI come from the germline V gene. The germline V and J ends were trimmed by 6 bases and 0 bases, with 15 bases remaining between them. CDR3 loop: CASSPSLILAKNIQYF. The CDR3 region has the DNA TGTGCCAGCAGCCCCTCTTTGATCCTAGCCAAAAACATTCAGTACTTC.

The chain has TRBV6-5 and TRBJ2-2, with 7 nucleotides matching TRBD2. Looked up from germline, CDR1 is MNHEY and CDR2 is SVGAGI. The trim removed 8 bases at V and 0 bases at J, leaving 6 bases unmatched. The CDR3 contains 15 residues. CDR3 residues: CASLATSPNTGELFF. The CDR3 DNA follows: TGTGCCAGCCTCGCGACTAGCCCGAACACCGGGGAGCTGTTTTTT.

This chain uses TRBV4-3 with TRBJ2-7, with TRBD2 identical over 10 bases. Trimming took 5 bases from V and 2 from J; bases not matched to a gene: 6. CDR1 is LGHNA, CDR2 YSLEER, per germline. The CDR3 runs 15 residues. DNA of the CDR3: TGCGCCAGCAGCGAAGGACTAGCGGTGACCTACGAGCAGTACTTC. Translation gives CASSEGLAVTYEQYF.

V and J are TRBV19 and TRBJ2-2; D possibly uses TRBD1 or TRBD2 (6 bases each). The V gene's germline CDR1 is LNHDA and CDR2 SQIVND (reference sequence). V shed 1 base and J shed 3 bases, with 12 bases lying between them. This CDR3 comprises 16 residues. As DNA, the CDR3 is TGTGCCAGTAGTATAGTCGGGGGACACTACACCGGGGAGCTGTTTTTT. It yields the protein CASSIVGGHYTGELFF.

The table lists this clone with a count of one. Here the CDR3 reads CASYHPYVGDQPQHF. CDR3 in DNA: TGTGCCAGCTACCACCCCTACGTGGGGGATCAGCCCCAGCATTTT. The V gene is TRBV21-1, the J gene TRBJ1-5. TRBV21-1 is noted as a pseudogene. This CDR3 region has 15 residues.

This sequence joins TRBV5-1 and TRBJ2-2, with TRBD2 matching over 9 bases. CDR3 length: 19 residues. V shed 5 bases and J 3 bases; nucleotides not matched to a gene: 17. Germline-derived CDR1 and CDR2 are SGHRS and YFSETQ. The chain's CDR3 is CASRTPGLATRWDTGELFF. For the CDR3, the DNA is TGCGCCAGCAGGACCCCCGGACTAGCGACCAGGTGGGACACCGGGGAGCTGTTTTTT. The full variable domain, in which reference TRBV5-1 and TRBJ2-2 provide the parts outside the CDR3, is KAGVTQTPRYLIKTRGQQVTLSCSPISGHRSVSWYQQTPGQGLQFLFEYFSETQRNKGNFPGRFSGRQFSNSRSEMNVSTLELGDSALYLCASRTPGLATRWDTGELFFGEGSRLTVL.

The chain links TRBV9 to TRBJ2-3; perhaps TRBD2 as D (7 bases). This CDR3 contains 21 residues. Germline V gene data show CDR1 as SGDLS and CDR2 as YYNGEE. Trimming stripped 3 bases from V and 2 bases from J, with 31 bases between. The CDR3 loop reads CASSDPQGSEAGGGYTDTQYF. CDR3 nucleotides: TGTGCCAGCAGCGACCCTCAGGGGAGCGAGGCGGGCGGGGGATACACAGATACGCAGTATTTT.

There are a few counts of this clone. This chain joins TRBV30 and TRBJ1-1; a possible D gene is TRBD1 (5 bases). The V gene lost 8 bases and the J gene lost 3 bases, with 10 bases spanning the gap. The germline gives CDR1 GTSNPN, CDR2 SVGIG (reference sequence). The CDR3 covers 11 residues. This CDR3 reads CAVDSDTEAFF. The CDR3 coding sequence is TGTGCCGTCGACAGTGACACTGAAGCTTTCTTT.

As to this clone: At the DNA level, this CDR3 is encoded by other sequences in the same sample as well. The V call is TRBV27, the J call TRBJ1-1; D unresolved. Germline CDR1 MNHEY, CDR2 SMNVEV (reference sequence). CDR3 length equals 11 residues. The V and J ends lost 2 bases and 7 bases respectively, with 5 bases between them. The CDR3 nucleotides read TGTGCCAGCAGTTTAGGTGTTGAAGCTTTCTTT. Translating it yields CASSLGVEAFF.

The chain employs TRBV11-2 and TRBJ1-1; D ambiguous. The germline V and J ends were trimmed by 0 bases and 6 bases, with 14 bases remaining between them. There are 15 residues in the CDR3. Germline CDR1 is SGHAT and CDR2 is FQNNGV. In nucleotides, the CDR3 is TGTGCCAGCAGCTTAGAGCCTGGGTTTGGACCTGAAGCTTTCTTT. Translated: CASSLEPGFGPEAFF. Looking up the rest from reference TRBV11-2 and TRBJ1-1 gives the full variable domain: EAGVAQSPRYKIIEKRQSVAFWCNPISGHATLYWYQQILGQGPKLLIQFQNNGVVDDSQLPKDRFSAERLKGVDSTLKIQPAKLEDSAVYLCASSLEPGFGPEAFFGQGTRLTVV.

V is TRBV7-2 and J is TRBJ2-7, with D perhaps TRBD2 (5 bases). Germline V CDR1 and CDR2: SGHTA, FQGNSA. The CDR3 is 11 residues long. V lost 4 bases to trimming and J lost 7 bases, with 8 bases between them. CDR3 nucleotides: TGTGCCAGCAGCTACCCGGGGGAGCAGTACTTC. Translation gives CASSYPGEQYF.

The chain couples TRBV29-1 to TRBJ2-1; TRBD2 agrees at 14 bases. CDR3 length: 17 amino acids. Per the germline V gene, CDR1 is SQVTM and CDR2 is ANQGSEA. After removal of 3 bases from V and 7 bases from J, the junction contained 11 bases not matched to a gene. In nucleotides, the CDR3 is TGCAGCGTTGAGACCCACGGGACTAGCGGGAGTTGGAATGAGCAGTTCTTC. This sequence encodes CSVETHGTSGSWNEQFF.

V usage is TRBV25-1 and J usage is TRBJ2-3; 7 positions agree with TRBD1. The germline V gene has CDR1 MGHDK and CDR2 SYGVNS. The CDR3 loop spans 12 amino acids. After removal of 4 bases from V and 10 bases from J, the junction contained 5 bases not matched to a gene. The CDR3 DNA reads TGTGCCAGCAGTGTCTACAGGGGTGCGCAGTATTTT. It translates to CASSVYRGAQYF.

This chain uses TRBV30 with TRBJ1-5; 8 bases match TRBD1. The germline V gene encodes CDR1 GTSNPN and CDR2 SVGIG (reference sequence). The CDR3 consists of 15 residues. The V segment lost 6 bases and the J segment 7 bases; nucleotides outside the gene matches: 14. This CDR3 is CACSPGGSSLQPQHF. CDR3 DNA: TGTGCCTGTTCACCAGGGGGCTCTTCTCTACAGCCCCAGCATTTT.